This is a list of T cell receptor beta chains from one sample in a study of shared clonotypes between healthy human individuals. The data were produced by immunoSEQ multiplex PCR, yet TCRdb's version contains in-frame clones alone and is incomplete. The table includes a few million clones, around 94% detected once. Specimen: naive CD4+ T cells sorted from blood. These TCRs come from a man aged 18 to 29 in good health. Both conserved end residues are trimmed from each CDR3. Clone size is stated in some rows and not others, as once, few, many or a class when expanded.

>TRBV7-2|.|TRBJ2-2
ATHGQGVFSGELF
>TRBV30|few|TRBJ1-4
AWSRDRGNEKLF
>TRBV7-9|.|TRBJ1-4
ASSLGPSTALF
>TRBV2|.|TRBJ2-6
ASSDSTISGANVLT
>TRBV5-1|.|TRBJ2-1
ASSWGRQGAHNEQF
>TRBV7-2|.|TRBJ2-3
ASSPGLAADTQY
>TRBV5-1|.|TRBJ2-5
ASSLRSGAETQY
>TRBV7-6|.|TRBJ1-6
ASSLEGGVGASPLH
>TRBV4-1|.|TRBJ2-1
ASSQVSSGSSPWF
>TRBV4-3|.|TRBJ1-1
ASSQEPLGTEAF
>TRBV5-1|.|TRBJ2-7
ASSQSLSYEQY
>TRBV28|.|TRBJ2-1
ASILSRRSLPSYNEQF
>TRBV5-1|.|TRBJ2-2
ASSTLTEGGGELF
>TRBV5-4|.|TRBJ2-1
ASSLGQGAYNEQF
>TRBV14|.|TRBJ1-4
ASSQADRGNEKLF
>TRBV5-4|.|TRBJ2-7
ASSSERGTYEQY
>TRBV5-1|.|TRBJ2-7
ASSLEGDFTYEQY
>TRBV27|.|TRBJ1-5
ASSSTGSQPQH
>TRBV18|.|TRBJ2-2
ASSHRDGRSGELF
>TRBV2|.|TRBJ1-4
ASRWELNEKLF
>TRBV4-3|once|TRBJ2-3
ASSQADGTQYFTDTQY
>TRBV2|.|TRBJ2-3
ASRRGPTTDTQY
>TRBV30|.|TRBJ1-5
AWTRGGSNQPQH
>TRBV5-6|.|TRBJ1-2
ASSLGQGAAGGGYT
>TRBV11-2|.|TRBJ2-3
ASRGQGGGTDTQY
>TRBV15|.|TRBJ1-2
ATSDRLGTEAGYT
>TRBV6-1|.|TRBJ2-3
ASSGQGWGTDTQY
>TRBV19|.|TRBJ1-5
ATRTDFKSNQPQH
>TRBV10-3|.|TRBJ2-7
AISGQGYEQY
>TRBV28|.|TRBJ1-1
ASSSRLGRTEAF
>TRBV14|.|TRBJ1-6
ASSQVSGSYNSPLH
>TRBV29-1|.|TRBJ2-7
SVEDTSGRREQY
>TRBV11-2|.|TRBJ2-4
ASSPRGDIQY
>TRBV5-1|once|TRBJ1-6
ASSNRQAQFSPLH
>TRBV9|.|TRBJ1-5
ASSVGGQGGQPQH
>TRBV5-1|.|TRBJ1-1
ASSLLTGGLRTEAF
>TRBV5-1|.|TRBJ2-5
ASSLSGLPSGETQY
>TRBV7-2|.|TRBJ1-5
ASSLVEGAGQPQH
>TRBV21-1|.|TRBJ2-1
ASSKRDEQF
>TRBV30|.|TRBJ1-5
AWCQGVNQPQH
>TRBV18|.|TRBJ2-1
ASSPPASGGTYNEQF
>TRBV5-1|.|TRBJ2-7
ASSLEGTGDYEQY
>TRBV10-3|.|TRBJ1-3
AISMTGFDTIY
>TRBV7-9|.|TRBJ2-1
ASSLSGLLYNEQF
>TRBV28|.|TRBJ1-2
ASRPSTGDGSGYT
>TRBV12-5|.|TRBJ2-5
ASGLVFPGRRETQY
>TRBV6-6|.|TRBJ1-2
ASSRTGDGYT
>TRBV4-3|.|TRBJ2-1
ASSQDWWASGRVYNEQF
>TRBV5-4|.|TRBJ2-1
ASSHPGLATNEQF
>TRBV2|.|TRBJ1-2
ATSRDTANYGYT
>TRBV5-1|once|TRBJ1-2
ASSLEGADGYT
>TRBV10-3|once|TRBJ2-1
AISESAGGNEQF
>TRBV4-1|.|.
ASSRDRAYEQY
>TRBV6-6|once|TRBJ2-7
ASSTDLQGTYEQY
>TRBV6-5|.|TRBJ2-5
ASSPGLAVTGTQY
>TRBV19|.|TRBJ2-7
ASSIKGDSYEQY
>TRBV10-1|.|TRBJ2-7
ASSESGTYEQY
>TRBV18|.|TRBJ1-1
ASSPIKAGWAF
>TRBV7-2|.|TRBJ2-1
ASSLTGNEQF